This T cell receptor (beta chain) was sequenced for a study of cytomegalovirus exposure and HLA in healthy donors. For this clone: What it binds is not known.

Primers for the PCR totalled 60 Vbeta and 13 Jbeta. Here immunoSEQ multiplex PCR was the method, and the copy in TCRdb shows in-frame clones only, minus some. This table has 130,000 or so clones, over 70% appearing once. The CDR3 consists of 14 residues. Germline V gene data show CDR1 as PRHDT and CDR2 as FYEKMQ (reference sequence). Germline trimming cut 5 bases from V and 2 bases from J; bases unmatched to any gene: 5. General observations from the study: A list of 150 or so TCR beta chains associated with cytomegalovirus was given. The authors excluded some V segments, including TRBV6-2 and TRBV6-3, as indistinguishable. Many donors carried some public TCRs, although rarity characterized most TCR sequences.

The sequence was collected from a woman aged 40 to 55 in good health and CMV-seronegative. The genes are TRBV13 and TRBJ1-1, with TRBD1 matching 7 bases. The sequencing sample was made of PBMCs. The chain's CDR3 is CASSTGTVNTEAFF. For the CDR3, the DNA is TGTGCCAGCAGCACTGGGACAGTTAACACTGAAGCTTTCTTT. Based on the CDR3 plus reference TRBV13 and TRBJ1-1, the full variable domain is AAGVIQSPRHLIKEKRETATLKCYPIPRHDTVYWYQQGPGQDPQFLISFYEKMQSDKGSIPDRFSAQQFSDYHSELNMSSLELGDSALYFCASSTGTVNTEAFFGQGTRLTVV.